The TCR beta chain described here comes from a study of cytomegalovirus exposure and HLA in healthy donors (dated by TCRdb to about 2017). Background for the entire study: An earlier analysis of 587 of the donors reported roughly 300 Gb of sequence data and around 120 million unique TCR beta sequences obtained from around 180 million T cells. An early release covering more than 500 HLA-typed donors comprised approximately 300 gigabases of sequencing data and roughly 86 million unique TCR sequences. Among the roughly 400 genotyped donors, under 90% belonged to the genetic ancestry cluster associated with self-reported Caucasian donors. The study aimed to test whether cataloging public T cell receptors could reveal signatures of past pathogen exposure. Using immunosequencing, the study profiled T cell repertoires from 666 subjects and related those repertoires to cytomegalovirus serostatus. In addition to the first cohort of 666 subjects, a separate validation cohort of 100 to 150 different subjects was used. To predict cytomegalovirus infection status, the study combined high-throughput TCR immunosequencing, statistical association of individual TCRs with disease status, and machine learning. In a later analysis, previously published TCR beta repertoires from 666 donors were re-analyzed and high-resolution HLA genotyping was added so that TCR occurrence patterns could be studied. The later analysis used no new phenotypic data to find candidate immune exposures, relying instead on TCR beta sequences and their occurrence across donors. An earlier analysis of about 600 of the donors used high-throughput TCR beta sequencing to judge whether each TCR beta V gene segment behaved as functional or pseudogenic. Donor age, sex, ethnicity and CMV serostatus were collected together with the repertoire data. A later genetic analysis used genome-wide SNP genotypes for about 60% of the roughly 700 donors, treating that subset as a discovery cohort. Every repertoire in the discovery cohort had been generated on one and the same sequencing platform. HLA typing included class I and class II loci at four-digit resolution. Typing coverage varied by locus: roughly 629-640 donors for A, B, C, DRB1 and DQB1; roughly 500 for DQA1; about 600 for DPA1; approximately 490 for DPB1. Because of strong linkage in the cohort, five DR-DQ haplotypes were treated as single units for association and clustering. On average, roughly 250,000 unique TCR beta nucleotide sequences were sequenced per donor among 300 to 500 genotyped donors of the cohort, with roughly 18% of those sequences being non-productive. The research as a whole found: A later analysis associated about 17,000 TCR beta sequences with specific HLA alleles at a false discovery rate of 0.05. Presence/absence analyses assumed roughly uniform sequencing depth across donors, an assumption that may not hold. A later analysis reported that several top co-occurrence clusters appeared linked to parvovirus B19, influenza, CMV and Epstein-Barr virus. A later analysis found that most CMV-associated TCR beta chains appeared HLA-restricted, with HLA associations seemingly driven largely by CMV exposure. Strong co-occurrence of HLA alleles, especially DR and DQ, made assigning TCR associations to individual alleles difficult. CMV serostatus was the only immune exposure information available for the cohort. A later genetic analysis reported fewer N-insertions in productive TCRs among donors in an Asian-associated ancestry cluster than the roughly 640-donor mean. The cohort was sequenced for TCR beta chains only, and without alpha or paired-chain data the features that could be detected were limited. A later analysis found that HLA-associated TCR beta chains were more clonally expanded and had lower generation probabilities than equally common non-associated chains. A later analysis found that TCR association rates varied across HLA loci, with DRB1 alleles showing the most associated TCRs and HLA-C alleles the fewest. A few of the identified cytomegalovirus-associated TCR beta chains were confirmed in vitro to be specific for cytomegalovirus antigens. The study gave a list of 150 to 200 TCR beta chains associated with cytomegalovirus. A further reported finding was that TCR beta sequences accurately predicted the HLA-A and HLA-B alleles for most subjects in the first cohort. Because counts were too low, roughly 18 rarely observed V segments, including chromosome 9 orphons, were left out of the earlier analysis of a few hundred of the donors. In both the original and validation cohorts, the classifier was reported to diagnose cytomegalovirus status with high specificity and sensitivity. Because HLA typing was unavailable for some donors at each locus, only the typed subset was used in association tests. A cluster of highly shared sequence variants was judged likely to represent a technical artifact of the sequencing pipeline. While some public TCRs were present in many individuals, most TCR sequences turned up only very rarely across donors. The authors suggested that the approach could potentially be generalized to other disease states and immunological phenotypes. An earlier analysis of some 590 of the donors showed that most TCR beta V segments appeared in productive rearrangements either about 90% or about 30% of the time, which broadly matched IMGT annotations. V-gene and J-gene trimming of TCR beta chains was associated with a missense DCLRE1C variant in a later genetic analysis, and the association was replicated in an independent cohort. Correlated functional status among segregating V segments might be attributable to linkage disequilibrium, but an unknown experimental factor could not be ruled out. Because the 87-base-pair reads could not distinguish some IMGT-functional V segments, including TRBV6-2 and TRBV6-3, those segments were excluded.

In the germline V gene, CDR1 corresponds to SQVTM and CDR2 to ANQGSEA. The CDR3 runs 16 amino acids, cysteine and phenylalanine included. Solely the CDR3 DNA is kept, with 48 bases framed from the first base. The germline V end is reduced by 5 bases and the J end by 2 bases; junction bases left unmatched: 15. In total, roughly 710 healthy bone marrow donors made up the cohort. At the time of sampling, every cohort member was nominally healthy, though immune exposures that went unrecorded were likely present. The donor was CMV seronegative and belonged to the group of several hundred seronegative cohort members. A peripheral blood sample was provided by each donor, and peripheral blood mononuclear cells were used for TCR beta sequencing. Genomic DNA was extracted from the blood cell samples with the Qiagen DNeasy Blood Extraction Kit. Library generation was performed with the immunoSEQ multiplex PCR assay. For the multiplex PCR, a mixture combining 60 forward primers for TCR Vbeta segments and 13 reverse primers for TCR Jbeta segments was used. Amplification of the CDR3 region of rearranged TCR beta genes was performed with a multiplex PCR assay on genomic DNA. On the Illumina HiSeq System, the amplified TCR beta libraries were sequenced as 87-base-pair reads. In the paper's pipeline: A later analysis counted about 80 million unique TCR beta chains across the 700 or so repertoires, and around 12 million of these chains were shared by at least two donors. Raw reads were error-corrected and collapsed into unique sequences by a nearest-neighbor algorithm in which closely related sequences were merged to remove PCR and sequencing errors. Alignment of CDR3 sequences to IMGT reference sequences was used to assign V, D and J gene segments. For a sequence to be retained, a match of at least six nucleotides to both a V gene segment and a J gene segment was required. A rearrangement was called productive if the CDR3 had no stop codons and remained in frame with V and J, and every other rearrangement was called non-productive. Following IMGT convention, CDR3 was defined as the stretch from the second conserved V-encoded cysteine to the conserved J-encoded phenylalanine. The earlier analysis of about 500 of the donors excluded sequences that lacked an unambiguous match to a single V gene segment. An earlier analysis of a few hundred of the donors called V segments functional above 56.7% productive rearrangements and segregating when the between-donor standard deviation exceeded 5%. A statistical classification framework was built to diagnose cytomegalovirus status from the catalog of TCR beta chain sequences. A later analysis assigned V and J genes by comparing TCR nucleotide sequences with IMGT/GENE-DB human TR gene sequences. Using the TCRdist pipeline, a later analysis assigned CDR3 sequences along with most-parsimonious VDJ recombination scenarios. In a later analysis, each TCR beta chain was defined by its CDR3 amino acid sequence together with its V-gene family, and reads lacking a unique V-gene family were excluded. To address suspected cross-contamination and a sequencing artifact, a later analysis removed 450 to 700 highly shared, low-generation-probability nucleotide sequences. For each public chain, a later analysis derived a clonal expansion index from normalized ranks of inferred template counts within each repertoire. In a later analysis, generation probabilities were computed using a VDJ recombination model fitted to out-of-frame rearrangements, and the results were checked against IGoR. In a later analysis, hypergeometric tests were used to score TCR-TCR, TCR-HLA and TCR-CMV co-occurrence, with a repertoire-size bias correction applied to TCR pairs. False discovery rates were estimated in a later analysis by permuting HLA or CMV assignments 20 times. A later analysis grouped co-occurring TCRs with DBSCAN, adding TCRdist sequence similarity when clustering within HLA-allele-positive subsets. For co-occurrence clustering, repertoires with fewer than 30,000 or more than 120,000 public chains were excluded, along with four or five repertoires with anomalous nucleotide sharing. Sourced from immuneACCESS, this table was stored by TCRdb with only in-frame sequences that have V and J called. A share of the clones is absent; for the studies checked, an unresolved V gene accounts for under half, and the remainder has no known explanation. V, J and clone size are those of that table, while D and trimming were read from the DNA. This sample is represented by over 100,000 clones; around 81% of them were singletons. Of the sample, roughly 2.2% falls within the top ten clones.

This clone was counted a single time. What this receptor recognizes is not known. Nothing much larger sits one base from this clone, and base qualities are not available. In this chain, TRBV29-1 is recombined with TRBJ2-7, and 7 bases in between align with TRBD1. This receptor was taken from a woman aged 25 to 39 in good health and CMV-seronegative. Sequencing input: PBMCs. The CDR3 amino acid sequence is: CSVSGGPQGSTYEQYF. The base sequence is TGCAGCGTTTCCGGCGGACCACAGGGGAGTACCTACGAGCAGTACTTC.